This TCR beta chain was observed in a study of regulatory T cells in long-lasting Graves disease. Whole-study context: Persistent Graves' disease denoted over 5 years of antithyroid drugs plus positive TSH receptor antibodies. Findings of the study overall: Accuracy may have been reduced by the small sample size. There were preferences for TRBV28, TRBJ1-2 and TRBJ2-5 in persistent disease.

Trimming cost V 5 bases and J 6 bases; bases outside gene matches: 2. In germline, CDR1 is SGHTA, CDR2 FQGNSA. The CDR3 is 13 amino acids. Specified time point: persistent/refractory GD, antithyroid drugs over 5 years with positive TRAb. PBMCs provided the RNA from which the TCR library was made. EDTA tubes held about 9.7 milliliters of peripheral blood from each patient. This clonotype occurred many times. Its antigen is currently unknown. Combining iRepertoire HTBI primers with Arm-PCR of CDR3 regions, the authors built TCR beta libraries. Each CDR3 protein is one row after TCRdb ran MiXCR on the multiplex PCR reads. The data contain over 300,000 distinct CDR3 sequences, about 20% of them singletons.

The chain carries TRBV7-2 and TRBJ2-2; 8 positions agree with TRBD2. The specimen comprised peripheral blood mononuclear cells (PBMCs), sampled when the disease was refractory, from a patient treated with antithyroid drugs. The sequence derives from a female donor with Graves disease. CDR3 protein: CASSHGRAGELFF. DNA for the CDR3: TGTGCCAGCAGCCACGGGAGGGCCGGGGAGCTGTTTTTT.